The 24 T cell receptor beta chains presented below share a single source sample, sequenced in a study of blood T cell repertoires in COVID-19. Some clones are missing from TCRdb's copy, which holds only in-frame ones; the method was immunoSEQ multiplex PCR. The data show roughly 38,000 clones, 80% to 95% seen once. Sequenced: peripheral blood. Receptors originate from a man aged 45 to 65 with active COVID-19.

The chain is built from TRBV7-2 and TRBJ2-3, with a tentative D call TRBD1 (5 bases). Germline CDR1 is SGHTA and CDR2 is FQGNSA. The CDR3 has 14 amino acids. V lost 5 bases to trimming and J lost 2 bases, with 11 bases between them. The CDR3 is CASSPTDHTDTQYF. In DNA form, the CDR3 reads TGTGCCAGCAGCCCGACAGACCACACAGATACGCAGTATTTT.

The chain has TRBV4-3 and TRBJ2-5; possible D gene TRBD1, 6 bases. Germline CDR1 LGHNA, CDR2 YSLEER. Trimming pared 4 bases from V and 1 base from J, leaving 13 bases between. This CDR3 contains 15 residues. The CDR3 sequence: CASSLTGTPQETQYF. In DNA, the CDR3 is TGCGCCAGCAGCCTGACCGGGACACCCCAAGAGACCCAGTACTTC.

In its sample, this clone was seen a few times. The CDR3 loop is CASSNRDRGDDGYTF. The CDR3 region has the DNA TGTGCCAGCAGCAATAGGGACAGAGGCGATGATGGCTACACCTTC. The chain recombines TRBV21-1 with TRBJ1-2; the table's D call of TRBD1 was not tested on the DNA. TRBV21-1 is noted as a pseudogene. The CDR3 contains 15 residues.

The CDR3 protein is CASRTPDSPDGYTF. The CDR3 bases are TGTGCCAGCAGAACGCCGGACTCTCCTGATGGCTACACCTTC. The chain links TRBV6-6 to TRBJ1-2; no firm D call. V was trimmed by 6 bases and J by 6 bases, leaving 17 bases between them. Germline V CDR1 and CDR2: MNHNY, SVGAGI (reference sequence). The CDR3 runs 14 residues.

This clone was detected only once. The chain uses TRBV25-1 and TRBJ2-1; the D is unclear. This CDR3 has 11 residues. V dropped 5 bases and J dropped 7 bases, with 6 bases sitting between them. Germline V CDR1 and CDR2: MGHDK, SYGVNS. CDR3 loop: CASSNYNEQFF. The CDR3 bases are TGTGCCAGCAGTAACTATAATGAGCAGTTCTTC.

This clone was seen a single time. The rearrangement joins TRBV2 to TRBJ1-6, with no clear D. CDR1 and CDR2 from the germline V gene are SNHLY and FYNNEI. With 8 bases removed from V and 6 bases from J, the gap between germline ends came to 8 bases. The CDR3 sequence is 12 residues long. CDR3 loop: CASGRANSPLHF. The DNA for the CDR3 is TGTGCCAGCGGGCGGGCTAATTCACCCCTCCACTTT.

The chain employs TRBV4-2 and TRBJ1-5; TRBD1 aligns across 10 bases. CDR3 size: 20 residues. Germline loops: CDR1 LGHNA, CDR2 YNFKEQ. V trimming: 6 bases; J trimming: 0 bases; junction bases outside the gene matches: 17. The CDR3 is CASSRSAGTGALYSNQPQHF. The CDR3 nucleotides are TGTGCCAGCAGTCGCTCAGCCGGGACAGGGGCATTGTATAGCAATCAGCCCCAGCATTTT.

The CDR3 DNA reads TGTGCCAGCTCACCTTCCAGGGGCGCTGATGAAAAACTGTTTTTT. Translating gives CASSPSRGADEKLFF. V gene TRBV18 combines with J gene TRBJ1-4; a weak D match, TRBD1 (6 bases). V was cut by 3 bases and J by 6 bases, with 14 bases left in between. Germline CDR1 KGHSH, CDR2 LQKENI. CDR3 length equals 15 residues.

V gene TRBV7-3 combines with J gene TRBJ2-2; 12 bases line up with TRBD1. There are 17 residues in the CDR3. CDR1 is SGHTA and CDR2 is FQGTGA in the germline V gene. Trimming at V came to 2 bases and at J to 6 bases, leaving 7 bases not matched to a gene. The CDR3 loop reads CASSLLGQGAPAGELFF. CDR3 nucleotides: TGTGCCAGCAGCTTACTGGGACAGGGGGCGCCGGCCGGGGAGCTGTTTTTT.

The chain recombines TRBV27 with TRBJ1-3; unclear D gene. Trimming cost V 3 bases and J 0 bases, with 6 bases left between them. Germline loops: CDR1 MNHEY, CDR2 SMNVEV (reference sequence). The CDR3 runs to 14 residues. The CDR3 DNA reads TGTGCCAGCAGTTTTACACACTCTGGAAACACCATATATTTT. This encodes CASSFTHSGNTIYF.

This chain uses TRBV9 with TRBJ1-4; no firm D call. CDR3 length equals 14 residues. V was shortened by 4 bases and J by 3 bases, with 10 bases between the two germline ends. CDR1 is SGDLS and CDR2 is YYNGEE in the germline V gene. The CDR3 loop reads CASSPLVANEKLFF. For the CDR3, the DNA is TGTGCCAGCAGCCCCCTAGTTGCTAATGAAAAACTGTTTTTT.

This sequence joins TRBV7-3 and TRBJ1-1, with D possibly being TRBD1 (6 bases). Between the trimmed V and J ends, which lost 3 bases and 6 bases, there was a span of 8 bases. CDR1 is SGHTA and CDR2 is FQGTGA in the germline V gene. The CDR3 sequence is 12 residues long. The CDR3 here is CASSFSGAEAFF. The CDR3 DNA is TGTGCCAGCAGCTTTTCAGGGGCTGAAGCTTTCTTT.

J is TRBJ1-6 and V is TRBV10-3; the match to TRBD1 covers 7 bases. V lost 10 bases, J lost 7 bases, and 13 bases stayed unmatched. The germline CDR1 and CDR2 sequences are ENHRY and SYGVKD. The CDR3 runs to 15 residues. As DNA, the CDR3 is TGTGCCACCTCGAAGGACAGGCAAGACAATTCACCCCTCCACTTT. Translation: CATSKDRQDNSPLHF.

This clone was recorded only once. The chain joins TRBV3-1 (or the pseudogene TRBV3-2) to TRBJ2-7; the D gene is possibly TRBD2 (6 bases). The CDR3 extends over 14 amino acids. CDR1 and CDR2 (germline): LGHDT, YNNKEL (reference sequence). V was trimmed by 2 bases and J by 0 bases, leaving 8 bases between them. In DNA form, the CDR3 reads TGTGCCAGCAGCCAACGGGGACTCTCCTACGAGCAGTACTTC. This encodes CASSQRGLSYEQYF.

V usage is TRBV3-1 (or the pseudogene TRBV3-2) and J usage is TRBJ2-2; D gene ambiguous. The germline V and J ends were trimmed by 2 bases and 1 base, with 5 bases remaining between them. Germline V CDR1 and CDR2: LGHDT, YNNKEL (reference sequence). This CDR3 has 14 amino acids. The CDR3 DNA reads as TGTGCCAGCAGCCAACAGGTGAACACCGGGGAGCTGTTTTTT. Translating gives CASSQQVNTGELFF.

The chain combines TRBV5-1 with TRBJ1-5; the match to TRBD1 covers 9 bases. This CDR3 is built from 14 residues. CDR1 and CDR2 (germline): SGHRS, YFSETQ. With V trimmed by 4 bases and J by 5 bases, 4 bases remained unmatched. The CDR3 DNA follows: TGCGCCAGCAGCCCGGGACAGGGCCATCAGCCCCAGCATTTT. Its protein product is CASSPGQGHQPQHF.

The sample holds a few counts of this clone. The rearrangement uses TRBV18 and TRBJ2-7, with 8 bases that match TRBD1. The CDR3 contains 14 residues. Germline V gene data show CDR1 as KGHSH and CDR2 as LQKENI. The V segment lost 6 bases and the J segment 4 bases; nucleotides outside the gene matches: 8. CDR3 amino acids: CASSGTGGRYEQYF. CDR3 coding DNA: TGTGCCAGCTCTGGGACAGGAGGGCGGTACGAGCAGTACTTC. The full variable domain, its missing parts supplied by reference TRBV18 and TRBJ2-7, is NAGVMQNPRHLVRRRGQEARLRCSPMKGHSHVYWYRQLPEEGLKFMVYLQKENIIDESGMPKERFSAEFPKEGPSILRIQQVVRGDSAAYFCASSGTGGRYEQYFGPGTRLTVT.

This clone appeared a single time. The gene calls are TRBV12-3 or TRBV12-4 and TRBJ2-1; possible D gene TRBD2, 5 bases. The CDR3 is 13 amino acids. Trimming removed 6 bases at V and 0 bases at J, with 6 bases between. CDR3 sequence reads: CASSRDSYNEQFF. DNA for the CDR3: TGTGCCAGCAGCCGGGACTCCTACAATGAGCAGTTCTTC.

The chain uses TRBV2 and TRBJ2-2; D is uncertain. Trimming removed 4 bases at V and 8 bases at J, with 11 bases between. Germline-derived CDR1 and CDR2 are SNHLY and FYNNEI. The CDR3 spans 13 residues. The CDR3 bases are TGTGCCAGCAGTGCGTATCAGGATGGGGAGCTGTTTTTT. It is translated as CASSAYQDGELFF.

This chain connects TRBV5-5 to TRBJ2-7; TRBD1 might be the D (6 bases). Between the trimmed V and J ends, which lost 4 bases and 7 bases, there was a span of 18 bases. Looked up from germline, CDR1 is SGHKS and CDR2 is YYEKEE (reference sequence). The CDR3 is made up of 14 amino acids. CDR3 bases: TGTGCCAGCAGCGTCCTCACAGGGTCTAGAGAGCAGTACTTC. Translating it yields CASSVLTGSREQYF.

The chain uses TRBV5-1 and TRBJ1-3; 7 bases line up with TRBD1. The germline V gene has CDR1 SGHRS and CDR2 YFSETQ. The J segment lost 4 bases and the V segment lost 4 bases, leaving 5 bases of the junction unmatched. CDR3 length: 14 amino acids. CDR3 loop: CASSPQTGGNTIYF. The DNA of the CDR3 is TGCGCCAGCAGCCCTCAGACAGGGGGAAACACCATATATTTT.

The J gene is TRBJ1-2, the V gene TRBV10-3; 9 bases are a match to TRBD1. This CDR3 contains 13 residues. J was trimmed by 6 bases and V by 3 bases; bases with no gene match: 2. Germline V CDR1 and CDR2: ENHRY, SYGVKD. The CDR3 spells CAISEQGADGYTF. The CDR3 bases are TGTGCCATCAGTGAACAGGGGGCCGATGGCTACACCTTC.

The chain links TRBV3-1 (or the pseudogene TRBV3-2) to TRBJ2-7; a weak D match, TRBD2 (5 bases). This CDR3 region has 13 residues. Deletions cut 4 bases from V and 2 bases from J, with 9 bases between. The V gene's germline CDR1 is LGHDT and CDR2 YNNKEL (reference sequence). The CDR3 loop reads CASSRGVAYEQYF. The CDR3 DNA reads as TGTGCCAGCAGCCGGGGAGTTGCCTACGAGCAGTACTTC.

This chain joins TRBV7-2 and TRBJ2-3; D remains ambiguous. CDR3 length equals 15 residues. Trimming shortened V by 2 bases and J by 5 bases, and 14 bases separated the two germline ends. Germline V gene sequence: CDR1 SGHTA, CDR2 FQGNSA. The CDR3 region has the DNA TGTGCCAGCAGCTTACGATCCCCGAGTGGAGATACGCAGTATTTT. Its protein is CASSLRSPSGDTQYF.